The clone carrying this TCR beta chain was counted ten times or more. The antigen is not known. With V trimmed by 0 bases and J by 8 bases, 8 bases remained unmatched. The CDR3 totals 16 residues. Germline CDR1 reads SGHRS; CDR2 reads YFSETQ. The data are from a study of T-cell memory formation after mild COVID-19. Study-level points and caveats: Balance between CD4 and CD8 was seen in clones contracting day 15 to 85, and a CD4+ lean was seen in later expanders.

TCRdb passed the 5' RACE reads through MiXCR, listing each CDR3 protein once. The data show approximately 440,000 distinct CDR3 sequences, with 20% seen just once and 8.4% held by the top ten. The TCR sequence derives from an adult woman who had mild COVID-19 (a few samples of this study predate the infection). Cell type and time point are not known. Input material: PBMCs or a T cell subset sorted from them (not recorded which). The chain uses TRBV5-1 and TRBJ2-1; 10 bases agree with TRBD1. The CDR3 loop reads CASSLGVGQGLDEQFF. In DNA form, the CDR3 reads TGCGCCAGCAGCTTGGGAGTGGGACAGGGGTTGGATGAGCAGTTCTTC.